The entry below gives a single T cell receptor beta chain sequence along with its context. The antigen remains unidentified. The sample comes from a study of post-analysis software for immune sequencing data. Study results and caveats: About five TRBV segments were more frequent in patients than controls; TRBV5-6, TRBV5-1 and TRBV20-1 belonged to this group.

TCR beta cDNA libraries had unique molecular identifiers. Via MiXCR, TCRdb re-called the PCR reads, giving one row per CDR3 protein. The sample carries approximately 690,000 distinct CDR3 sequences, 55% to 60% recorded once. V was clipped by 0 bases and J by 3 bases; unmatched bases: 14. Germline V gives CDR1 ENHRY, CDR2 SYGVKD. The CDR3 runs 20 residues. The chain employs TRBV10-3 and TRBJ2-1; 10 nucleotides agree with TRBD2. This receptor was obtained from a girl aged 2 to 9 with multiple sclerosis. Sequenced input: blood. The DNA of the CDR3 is TGTGCCATCAGTGAGTCAGGAGCGGGGGGGCCGTGGCAACTCTACAATGAGCAGTTCTTC. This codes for CAISESGAGGPWQLYNEQFF.